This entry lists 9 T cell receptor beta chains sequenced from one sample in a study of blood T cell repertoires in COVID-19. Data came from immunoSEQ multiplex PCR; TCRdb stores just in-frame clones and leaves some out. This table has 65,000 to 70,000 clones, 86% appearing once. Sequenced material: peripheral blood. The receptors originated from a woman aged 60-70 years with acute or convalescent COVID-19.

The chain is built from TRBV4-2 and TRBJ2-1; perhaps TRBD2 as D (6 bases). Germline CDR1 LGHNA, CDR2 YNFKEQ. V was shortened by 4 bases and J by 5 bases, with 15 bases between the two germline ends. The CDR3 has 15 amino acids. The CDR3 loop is CASSLRDGDDNEQFF. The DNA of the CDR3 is TGTGCCAGCAGCCTGCGGGATGGCGATGACAATGAGCAGTTCTTC.

The CDR3 protein is CASSYLSGGDQETQYF. The DNA of the CDR3 is TGTGCCAGCAGCTACCTCTCCGGGGGGGACCAAGAGACCCAGTACTTC. The rearrangement uses TRBV5-6 and TRBJ2-5; 8 bases align to TRBD2. J gave up 0 bases and V 3 bases, and 7 bases lay outside the gene matches. Germline lookup yields CDR1 SGHDT and CDR2 YYEEEE. This CDR3 has 16 residues.

CDR3 coding DNA: TGTGCCAGCAGTTTAGCGGGAGGCGAGCAGTACTTC. Translation gives CASSLAGGEQYF. The rearrangement uses TRBV27 and TRBJ2-7; 8 bases are a match to TRBD2. From germline, CDR1 is MNHEY and CDR2 SMNVEV (reference sequence). The CDR3 loop spans 12 amino acids. J was trimmed by 6 bases and V by 2 bases; bases with no gene match: 0.

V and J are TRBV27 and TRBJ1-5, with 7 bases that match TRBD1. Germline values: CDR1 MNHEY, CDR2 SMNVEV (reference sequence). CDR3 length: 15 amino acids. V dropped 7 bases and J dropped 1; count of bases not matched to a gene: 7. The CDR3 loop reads CASTRTGQSNQPQHF. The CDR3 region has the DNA TGTGCCAGCACCAGGACAGGTCAAAGCAATCAGCCCCAGCATTTT.

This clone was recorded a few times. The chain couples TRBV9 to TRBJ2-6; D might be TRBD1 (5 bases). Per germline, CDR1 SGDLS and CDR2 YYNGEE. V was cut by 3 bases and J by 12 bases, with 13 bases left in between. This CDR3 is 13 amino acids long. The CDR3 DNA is TGTGCCAGCAGCGACCGACAGCCACTCGTCCTGACTTTC. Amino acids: CASSDRQPLVLTF.

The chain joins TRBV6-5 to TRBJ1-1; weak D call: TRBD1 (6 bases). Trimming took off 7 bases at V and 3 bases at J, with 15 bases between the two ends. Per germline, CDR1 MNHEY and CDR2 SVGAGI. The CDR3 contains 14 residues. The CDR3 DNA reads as TGTGCCAGCACCAGATTACAGGGTCACACTGAAGCTTTCTTT. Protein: CASTRLQGHTEAFF.

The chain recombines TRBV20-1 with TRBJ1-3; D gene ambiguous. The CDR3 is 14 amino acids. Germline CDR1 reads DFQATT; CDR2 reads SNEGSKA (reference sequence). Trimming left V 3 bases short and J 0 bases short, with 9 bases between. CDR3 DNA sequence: TGCAGTGCTAGTATAGAAAGCTCTGGAAACACCATATATTTT. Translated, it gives CSASIESSGNTIYF.

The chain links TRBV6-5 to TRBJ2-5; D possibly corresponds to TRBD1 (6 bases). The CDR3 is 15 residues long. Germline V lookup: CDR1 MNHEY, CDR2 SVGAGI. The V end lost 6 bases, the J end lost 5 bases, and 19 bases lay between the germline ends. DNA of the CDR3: TGTGCCAGCAGAGGAATCAGGGGAATGGGCGAGACCCAGTACTTC. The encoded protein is CASRGIRGMGETQYF.

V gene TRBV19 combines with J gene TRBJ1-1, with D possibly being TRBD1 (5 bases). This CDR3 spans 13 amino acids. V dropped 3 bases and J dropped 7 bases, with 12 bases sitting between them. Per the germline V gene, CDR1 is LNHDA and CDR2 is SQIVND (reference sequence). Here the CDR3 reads CASSMGLLGEAFF. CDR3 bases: TGTGCCAGTAGTATGGGACTTCTTGGTGAAGCTTTCTTT.